This T cell receptor (beta chain) was found in a study of shared clonotypes between healthy human individuals. Study-wide findings and caveats: Although depth was large, rarefaction showed that sequencing of the sorted subsets was incomplete. The naive CD4 repertoires of a few donors were compared, and about 5% of clonotypes were shared.

Concerning this clone itself: Antigen: not known.

Repertoires were generated with immunoSEQ multiplex PCR, while TCRdb's copy carries only in-frame clones and drops some. The profile shows 2 million to 2.5 million clones, 85% to 95% of them singletons. Trimming took off 6 bases at V and 8 bases at J, with 16 bases between the two ends. CDR3 length: 14 residues. The V gene's germline CDR1 is MNHEY and CDR2 SMNVEV (reference sequence). The clonotype comes from a man between 18 and 35 years old in good health. Some clones in this sample may be carry-over from other donors' samples. The sequenced material came from naive CD4+ T cells from PBMCs. The subset was: CD45RA+ positively selected. The chain links TRBV27 to TRBJ1-4; D gene uncertain. CDR3 in amino acids: CASRTLGVGEKLFF. The DNA for the CDR3 is TGTGCCAGCAGGACTCTCGGGGTGGGGGAAAAACTGTTTTTT.